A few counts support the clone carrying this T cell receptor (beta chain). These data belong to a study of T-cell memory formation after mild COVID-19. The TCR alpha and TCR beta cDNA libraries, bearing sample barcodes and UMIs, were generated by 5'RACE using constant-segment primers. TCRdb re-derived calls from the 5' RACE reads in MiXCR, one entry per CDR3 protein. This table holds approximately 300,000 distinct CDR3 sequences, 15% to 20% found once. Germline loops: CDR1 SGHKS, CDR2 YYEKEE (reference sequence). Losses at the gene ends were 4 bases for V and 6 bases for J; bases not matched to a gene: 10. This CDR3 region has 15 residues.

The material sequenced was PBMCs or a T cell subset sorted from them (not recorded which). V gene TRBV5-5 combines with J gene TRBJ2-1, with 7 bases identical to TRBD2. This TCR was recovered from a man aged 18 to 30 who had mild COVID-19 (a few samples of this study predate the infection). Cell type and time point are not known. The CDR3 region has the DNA TGTGCCAGCAGCCCGAAAAGCGGGGTGACCAATGAGCAGTTCTTC. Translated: CASSPKSGVTNEQFF. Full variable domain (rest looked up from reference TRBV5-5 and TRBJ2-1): DAGVTQSPTHLIKTRGQQVTLRCSPISGHKSVSWYQQVLGQGPQFIFQYYEKEERGRGNFPDRFSARQFPNYSSELNVNALLLGDSALYLCASSPKSGVTNEQFFGPGTRLTVL.